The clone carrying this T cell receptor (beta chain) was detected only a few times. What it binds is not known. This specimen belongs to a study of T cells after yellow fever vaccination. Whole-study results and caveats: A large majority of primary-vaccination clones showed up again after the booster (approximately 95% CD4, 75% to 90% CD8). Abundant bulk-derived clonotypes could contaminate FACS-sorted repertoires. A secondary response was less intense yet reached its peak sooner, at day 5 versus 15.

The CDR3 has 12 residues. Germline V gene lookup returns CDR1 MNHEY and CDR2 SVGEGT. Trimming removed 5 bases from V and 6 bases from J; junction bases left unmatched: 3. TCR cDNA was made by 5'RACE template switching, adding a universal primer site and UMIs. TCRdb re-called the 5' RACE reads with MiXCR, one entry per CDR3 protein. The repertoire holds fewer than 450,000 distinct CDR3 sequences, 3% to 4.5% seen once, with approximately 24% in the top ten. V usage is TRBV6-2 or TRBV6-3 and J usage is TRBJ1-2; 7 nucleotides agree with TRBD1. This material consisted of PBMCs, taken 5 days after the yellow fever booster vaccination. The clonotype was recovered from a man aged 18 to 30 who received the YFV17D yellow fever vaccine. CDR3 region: CASSQTGHGYTF. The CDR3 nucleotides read TGTGCCAGCAGTCAGACAGGGCATGGCTACACCTTC.